The sequence of this TCR beta chain was determined in a study of early T cells in non-severe SARS-CoV-2 infection. The germline V gene encodes CDR1 MDHEN and CDR2 SYDVKM. This CDR3 contains 15 residues. V gave up 3 bases and J gave up 0 bases, with 10 bases separating them. Attachment of unique molecular identifiers was made to individual cDNA molecules. TCRdb called the 5' RACE reads again in MiXCR, with one record for every CDR3 protein. This sample yields some 49,000 distinct CDR3 sequences, of which approximately 10% are seen a single time; 9.1% belongs to the top ten. Material for sequencing was whole blood. The genes are TRBV28 and TRBJ2-3; unclear D gene. This receptor was obtained from an adult who was a healthcare worker with PCR-confirmed SARS-CoV-2 infection or an uninfected control (not recorded which). The chain's CDR3 is CASSLGNPSTDTQYF. The CDR3 coding sequence is TGTGCCAGCAGTTTGGGGAACCCTAGCACAGATACGCAGTATTTT.